One and the same sample provided the 24 T cell receptor beta chains below, sequenced in a study of T cell responses to AZD1222 COVID-19 vaccine. Using immunoSEQ multiplex PCR, the repertoire was profiled, and TCRdb retains in-frame clones only, with some absent. The sample has 150,000 to 200,000 clones; around 90% are singletons. The starting material was peripheral blood, obtained 28 days after the second AZD1222 dose. Every receptor here comes from an adult who received the AZD1222 COVID-19 vaccine.

The chain recombines TRBV24-1 with TRBJ1-2; TRBD1 might be the D (6 bases). CDR3 length: 12 residues. Germline loops: CDR1 KGHDR, CDR2 SFDVKD. Trimming stripped 4 bases from V and 8 bases from J, with 10 bases between. The CDR3 is CATSDWGGGYTF. The CDR3 DNA sequence: TGTGCCACCAGTGACTGGGGGGGCGGCTACACCTTC.

This clone was counted a few times. The rearrangement uses TRBV10-1 and TRBJ2-3, with D uncertain. The CDR3 has 10 residues. In germline, CDR1 is WNHNN, CDR2 SYGVQD (reference sequence). V lost 7 bases and J lost 4, with 3 bases in between. The CDR3 nucleotides read TGCGCCAGCAAGGCAGATACGCAGTATTTT. Protein sequence: CASKADTQYF.

The CDR3 coding sequence is TGTGCCAGGGGGGTACAGGGGGAGCTGGATCAGCCCCAGCATTTT. Protein product: CARGVQGELDQPQHF. The gene calls are TRBV21-1 and TRBJ1-5; the table calls TRBD1, which could not be checked here. TRBV21-1 is tagged as a pseudogene. The CDR3 is 15 amino acids.

The rearrangement links TRBV18 to TRBJ1-2; D ambiguous. Germline V gene sequence: CDR1 KGHSH, CDR2 LQKENI. The CDR3 has 14 amino acids. V lost 1 base and J lost 2, with 8 bases in between. CDR3 residues: CASSPQSGNYGYTF. The CDR3 bases are TGTGCCAGCTCACCACAGAGCGGGAACTATGGCTACACCTTC. Full variable domain (rest looked up from reference TRBV18 and TRBJ1-2): NAGVMQNPRHLVRRRGQEARLRCSPMKGHSHVYWYRQLPEEGLKFMVYLQKENIIDESGMPKERFSAEFPKEGPSILRIQQVVRGDSAAYFCASSPQSGNYGYTFGSGTRLTVV.

The chain is built from TRBV5-1 and TRBJ1-1; D unresolved. V was pared by 4 bases and J by 0 bases, with 13 bases between. Germline V gene sequence: CDR1 SGHRS, CDR2 YFSETQ. The length of the CDR3 is 15 residues. CDR3 DNA sequence: TGCGCCAGCAGCACATCGACCGCCCTGAACACTGAAGCTTTCTTT. Its protein product is CASSTSTALNTEAFF.

This chain uses TRBV2 with TRBJ1-1, with 7 bases that match TRBD1. The CDR3 loop spans 13 amino acids. CDR1 is SNHLY and CDR2 is FYNNEI in the germline V gene. V lost 10 bases and J lost 1; bases outside the gene matches: 6. The CDR3 is CAITDRQNTEAFF. The CDR3 DNA reads as TGTGCCATAACGGACAGGCAGAACACTGAAGCTTTCTTT.

This chain joins TRBV30 and TRBJ2-2; the match to TRBD2 covers 13 bases. This CDR3 region has 17 residues. CDR1 GTSNPN and CDR2 SVGIG come from the germline V gene (reference sequence). The J segment lost 1 base and the V segment lost 2 bases, leaving 4 bases of the junction unmatched. CDR3 amino acids: CAWSTGTSGKNTGELFF. CDR3 nucleotides: TGTGCCTGGAGTACGGGGACTAGCGGGAAGAACACCGGGGAGCTGTTTTTT.

The chain employs TRBV5-4 and TRBJ2-5, with D uncertain. The CDR3 has 15 residues. V dropped 4 bases and J dropped 5 bases, with 18 bases sitting between them. Germline V CDR1 and CDR2: SGHNT, YYREEE (reference sequence). The CDR3, as DNA: TGTGCCAGCAGCACCCGAGTTTCCGTGGGGGAGACCCAGTACTTC. This translates into CASSTRVSVGETQYF.

The chain is built from TRBV6-5 and TRBJ1-2, with TRBD1 matching over 9 bases. CDR1 and CDR2 from the germline V gene are MNHEY and SVGAGI. This CDR3 spans 14 amino acids. The J segment lost 7 bases and the V segment lost 5 bases, leaving 8 bases of the junction unmatched. The CDR3 reads CASSLGQGRAGYTF. In nucleotides, the CDR3 is TGTGCCAGCAGTCTCGGACAGGGGAGAGCTGGCTACACCTTC.

The rearrangement joins TRBV29-1 to TRBJ2-1; TRBD1 matches 12 bases. Germline trimming cut 7 bases from V and 7 bases from J; bases unmatched to any gene: 8. The CDR3 loop spans 14 amino acids. Germline V gives CDR1 SQVTM, CDR2 ANQGSEA. CDR3 sequence (DNA): TGCAGCGCGGGGGACAGGGGGCCTCGAAATGAGCAGTTCTTC. This codes for CSAGDRGPRNEQFF.

The V gene is TRBV15, the J gene TRBJ2-1, with 7 bases fitting TRBD1. Losses at the gene ends were 1 base for V and 4 bases for J; bases not matched to a gene: 10. Per the germline V gene, CDR1 is LNHNV and CDR2 is YYDKDF (reference sequence). The CDR3 runs to 17 residues. CDR3 DNA: TGTGCCACCAGCAGAGTAACCTTTTCGGGACAGTACAATGAGCAGTTCTTC. Translated, it gives CATSRVTFSGQYNEQFF.

The chain has TRBV30 and TRBJ2-7, with D tentatively TRBD1 or TRBD2 (6 bases each). The V end was cut by 2 bases, the J end by 0 bases, with 20 bases between. This CDR3 spans 17 amino acids. Germline CDR1 GTSNPN, CDR2 SVGIG (reference sequence). The CDR3 spells CAWSSPGGTKSSYEQYF. CDR3 in DNA: TGTGCCTGGAGTTCTCCTGGGGGGACAAAAAGCTCCTACGAGCAGTACTTC. Variable domain in full (rest from reference TRBV30 and TRBJ2-7): SQTIHQWPATLVQPVGSPLSLECTVEGTSNPNLYWYRQAAGRGLQLLFYSVGIGQISSEVPQNLSASRPQDRQFILSSKKLLLSDSGFYLCAWSSPGGTKSSYEQYFGPGTRLTVT.

The chain combines TRBV18 with TRBJ2-3; the match to TRBD2 covers 12 bases. The trim removed 6 bases at V and 3 bases at J, leaving 1 base unmatched. The CDR3 sequence is 14 residues long. Germline V gives CDR1 KGHSH, CDR2 LQKENI. The CDR3 reads CASSLAGGTDTQYF. Here the CDR3 DNA reads TGTGCCAGCTCGCTAGCGGGAGGGACAGATACGCAGTATTTT.

V usage is TRBV6-6 and J usage is TRBJ1-5, with D possibly matching TRBD1 (6 bases). The germline gives CDR1 MNHNY, CDR2 SVGAGI (reference sequence). With 8 bases removed from V and 1 base from J, the gap between germline ends came to 12 bases. The CDR3 spans 14 residues. DNA for the CDR3: TGTGCCAGCCGGACAGTAATGAGCAATCAGCCCCAGCATTTT. Translated: CASRTVMSNQPQHF.

The chain recombines TRBV21-1 with TRBJ2-2. TRBV21-1 is an annotated pseudogene. CDR3 length: 13 residues. CDR3 sequence reads: CASSNDPDGELFF. The CDR3 DNA is TGTGCCAGCAGCAACGACCCCGACGGGGAGCTGTTTTTT.

The rearrangement uses TRBV2 and TRBJ2-7; D unresolved. The CDR3 runs to 14 residues. Trimming cost V 4 bases and J 2 bases, with 12 bases left between them. Germline V gives CDR1 SNHLY, CDR2 FYNNEI. The CDR3 loop is CASSGYNVTYEQYF. CDR3 in DNA: TGTGCCAGCAGTGGCTACAACGTTACCTACGAGCAGTACTTC.

The table lists this clone with a few counts. The chain combines TRBV14 with TRBJ2-7, with TRBD1 identical over 7 bases. CDR3 size: 15 residues. V shed 3 bases, J shed 3 bases, and the junction held 8 bases outside the gene matches. The V gene's germline CDR1 is SGHDN and CDR2 FVKESK. CDR3 sequence (DNA): TGTGCCAGCAGCCATCGGAGACAGGGAATCTACGAGCAGTACTTC. This encodes CASSHRRQGIYEQYF.

In DNA, the CDR3 is TGCAGTGCTAGAGGGCTCTATGGCTACACCTTC. This codes for CSARGLYGYTF. This rearrangement joins TRBV20-1 to TRBJ1-2; D gene ambiguous. The V gene lost 1 base and the J gene lost 4 bases, with 4 bases spanning the gap. Germline CDR1 and CDR2: DFQATT and SNEGSKA (reference sequence). The CDR3 has 11 residues.

The V gene is TRBV28, the J gene TRBJ2-7; the D is unclear. This CDR3 contains 15 residues. Germline CDR1 and CDR2: MDHEN and SYDVKM. V lost 5 bases and J 3 bases, leaving 17 bases between the germline ends. The CDR3 spells CASSPPGAHRYEQYF. The CDR3 bases are TGTGCCAGCAGTCCCCCCGGAGCCCACCGCTACGAGCAGTACTTC.

This chain uses TRBV6-1 with TRBJ2-1; D is tentatively TRBD1 or TRBD2 (5 bases each). V lost 3 bases, J lost 6 bases, and 9 bases lay in between. The CDR3 sequence is 13 residues long. Germline-derived CDR1 and CDR2 are MNHNS and SASEGT. CDR3 in DNA: TGTGCCAGCAGTGACCTTGGGGGCAATGAGCAGTTCTTC. This encodes CASSDLGGNEQFF.

The rearrangement uses TRBV27 and TRBJ1-1; TRBD1 is a possible D gene (5 bases). Germline CDR1 reads MNHEY; CDR2 reads SMNVEV (reference sequence). V was shortened by 2 bases and J by 5 bases, with 15 bases between the two germline ends. The CDR3 sequence is 15 residues long. The CDR3 DNA is TGTGCCAGCAGTTTAGGGGACGCCGGGTGGACTGAAGCTTTCTTT. Protein product: CASSLGDAGWTEAFF.

The chain combines TRBV7-2 with TRBJ2-1, with TRBD2 matching over 7 bases. With V trimmed by 1 base and J by 10 bases, 13 bases remained unmatched. CDR1 SGHTA and CDR2 FQGNSA come from the germline V gene. The CDR3 extends over 16 amino acids. The CDR3 DNA reads as TGTGCCAGCAGCTTAGTTCCGGGAGGCACCCTAACGGAGCAGTTCTTC. Protein sequence: CASSLVPGGTLTEQFF.

The rearrangement uses TRBV3-1 (or the pseudogene TRBV3-2) and TRBJ1-6; D uncertain. V was cut by 1 base and J by 0 bases, with 7 bases left in between. The germline V gene encodes CDR1 LGHDT and CDR2 YNNKEL (reference sequence). The CDR3 runs to 16 residues. The CDR3 sequence: CASSQAPASYNSPLHF. Written as DNA, the CDR3 is TGTGCCAGCAGCCAAGCCCCGGCCTCCTATAATTCACCCCTCCACTTT.

V usage is TRBV20-1 and J usage is TRBJ1-6, with D unresolved. Germline CDR1 and CDR2: DFQATT and SNEGSKA (reference sequence). Trimming took 4 bases from V and 2 from J, leaving 18 bases between them. The CDR3 is made up of 17 amino acids. The CDR3 region has the DNA TGCAGTGCTATTGAAGGGAACCTCAACGCCTATAATTCACCCCTCCACTTT. Translation: CSAIEGNLNAYNSPLHF.